This T cell receptor beta chain came from a study of yellow fever vaccine responses in identical twins. General observations from the study: Twins reportedly appeared to share part of their vaccine T cell response while keeping part individual.

MiXCR, applied by TCRdb to the RT-PCR reads, yields one record per CDR3 protein. The data hold about 9,000 distinct CDR3 sequences, with over 80% observed a single time. This clonotype was found a few times. Its target is not known. The length of the CDR3 is 13 residues. V was cut by 0 bases and J by 3 bases, with 6 bases left in between. The source of this sequence is a woman aged 18-35 years who received the yellow fever vaccine. The input for sequencing was T cells from blood (PBMCs), unsorted or a sorted subset (not recorded which), taken before or after yellow fever vaccination (not recorded which). The gene calls are TRBV12-3 or TRBV12-4 and TRBJ2-7; D ambiguous. The CDR3 spells CASSLASSYEQYV. CDR3 sequence (DNA): TGTGCCAGCAGTTTAGCGAGCAGCTACGAGCAGTACGTC.